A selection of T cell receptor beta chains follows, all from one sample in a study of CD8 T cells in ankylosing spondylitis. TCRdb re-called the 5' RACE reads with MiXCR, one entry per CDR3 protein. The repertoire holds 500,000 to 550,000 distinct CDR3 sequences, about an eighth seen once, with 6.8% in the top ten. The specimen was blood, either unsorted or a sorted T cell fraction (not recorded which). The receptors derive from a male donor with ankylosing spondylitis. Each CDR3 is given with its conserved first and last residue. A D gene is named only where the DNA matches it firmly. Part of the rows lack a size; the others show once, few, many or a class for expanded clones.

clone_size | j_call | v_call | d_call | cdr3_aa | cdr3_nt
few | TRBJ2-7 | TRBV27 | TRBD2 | CASSLGTRGRGEQYF | TGTGCCAGCAGTTTAGGGACTAGGGGCCGGGGCGAGCAGTACTTC
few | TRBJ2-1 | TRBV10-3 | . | CAISESIQGAYNEQFF | TGTGCCATCAGTGAGTCGATACAGGGCGCCTACAATGAGCAGTTCTTC
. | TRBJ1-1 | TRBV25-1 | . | CASSDGAGLDTEAFF | TGTGCCAGCAGTGATGGGGCAGGGCTCGACACTGAAGCTTTCTTT
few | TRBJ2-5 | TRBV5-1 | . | CASSLFQSQETQYF | TGCGCCAGCAGCTTATTCCAGAGCCAAGAGACCCAGTACTTC
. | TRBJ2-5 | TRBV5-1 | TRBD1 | CASSLVARGLGETQYF | TGCGCCAGCAGCTTGGTGGCCAGGGGGCTCGGAGAGACCCAGTACTTC
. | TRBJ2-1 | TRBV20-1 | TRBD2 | CSARDRAGGPLGVF | TGCAGTGCTAGAGATCGGGCGGGAGGGCCCCTCGGTGTCTTC
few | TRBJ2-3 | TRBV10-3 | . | CAISEDRREIGTDTQYF | TGTGCCATCAGTGAGGACCGCCGAGAGATTGGCACAGATACGCAGTATTTT
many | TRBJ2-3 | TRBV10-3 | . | CAISEAPQGEDTQYF | TGTGCCATCAGTGAGGCGCCTCAGGGAGAAGATACGCAGTATTTT
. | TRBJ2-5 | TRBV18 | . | CASSPGSGETQYF | TGTGCCAGCTCACCTGGGTCAGGGGAGACCCAGTACTTC
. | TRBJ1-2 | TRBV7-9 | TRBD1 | CASSPPGQGTTNYGYTF | TGTGCCAGCAGTCCGCCGGGACAGGGGACTACTAACTATGGCTACACCTTC
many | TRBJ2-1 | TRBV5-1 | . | CASSLQSSYNEQFF | TGCGCCAGCAGCCTACAGAGCTCCTACAATGAGCAGTTCTTC
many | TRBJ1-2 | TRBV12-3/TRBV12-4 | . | CASSPTGLQFNYGYTF | TGTGCCAGCAGTCCTACGGGACTCCAGTTTAACTATGGCTACACCTTC
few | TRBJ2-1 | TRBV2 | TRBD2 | CASRRLAGGRYNEQFF | TGTGCCAGCAGGCGACTAGCGGGAGGGAGATACAATGAGCAGTTCTTC
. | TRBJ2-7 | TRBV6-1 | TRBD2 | CASRLGLAEPYEQYF | TGTGCCAGCAGGTTGGGACTAGCGGAACCCTACGAGCAGTACTTC
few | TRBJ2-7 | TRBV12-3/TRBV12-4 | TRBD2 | CASSSGTSGEQYF | TGTGCCAGCAGCTCAGGGACTAGTGGCGAGCAGTACTTC
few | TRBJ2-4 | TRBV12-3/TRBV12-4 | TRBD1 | CASSHPPGQGSFGNIQYF | TGTGCCAGCAGTCACCCCCCGGGACAGGGGTCCTTCGGAAACATTCAGTACTTC
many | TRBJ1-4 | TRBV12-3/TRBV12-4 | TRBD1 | CASSSRDSIATNEKLFF | TGTGCCAGCAGTTCAAGGGACAGTATAGCAACTAATGAAAAACTGTTTTTT
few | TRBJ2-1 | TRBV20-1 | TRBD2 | CSALPSGRGYEQFF | TGCAGTGCTTTACCTAGCGGGAGAGGGTATGAGCAGTTCTTC
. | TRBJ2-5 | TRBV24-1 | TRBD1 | CATSGQGVTQYF | TGTGCCACCAGTGGACAGGGGGTAACCCAGTACTTC
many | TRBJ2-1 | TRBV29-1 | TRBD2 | CSVYIAGGFNEQFF | TGCAGCGTTTACATAGCGGGAGGGTTCAATGAGCAGTTCTTC
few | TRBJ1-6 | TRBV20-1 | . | CSARDNRLNSPLHF | TGCAGTGCTAGAGACAACAGGTTAAATTCACCCCTCCACTTT
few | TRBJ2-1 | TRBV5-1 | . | CASSLGPGANEQFF | TGCGCCAGCAGCTTGGGTCCGGGAGCGAATGAGCAGTTCTTC
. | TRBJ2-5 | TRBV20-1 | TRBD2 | CSAREYRTSWQETQYF | TGCAGTGCTAGAGAGTACCGGACTAGCTGGCAAGAGACCCAGTACTTC
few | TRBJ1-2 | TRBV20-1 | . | CSARDLGVRDGYTF | TGCAGTGCTAGAGATCTAGGCGTAAGGGACGGCTACACCTTC
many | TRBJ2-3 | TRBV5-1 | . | CASSLAGFSDTQYF | TGCGCCAGCAGCTTGGCCGGTTTTTCAGATACGCAGTATTTT
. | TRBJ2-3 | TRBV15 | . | CATSREGGSTDTQYF | TGTGCCACCAGCAGAGAAGGCGGAAGCACAGATACGCAGTATTTT
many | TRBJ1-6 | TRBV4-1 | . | CASSQGWSPLHF | TGCGCCAGCAGCCAAGGGTGGTCACCCCTCCACTTT
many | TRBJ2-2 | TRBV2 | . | CASSQAQHTGELFF | TGTGCCAGCAGTCAGGCACAGCACACCGGGGAGCTGTTTTTT
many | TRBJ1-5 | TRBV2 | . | CASSEARGAGQPQHF | TGTGCCAGCAGTGAAGCCAGGGGCGCGGGTCAGCCCCAGCATTTT
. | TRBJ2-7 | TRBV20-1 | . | CSATPGTLSSYEQYF | TGCAGTGCTACCCCCGGGACACTCAGCTCCTACGAGCAGTACTTC
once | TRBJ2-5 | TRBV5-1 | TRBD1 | CASSLDRGYETQYF | TGCGCCAGCAGCCTGGACAGGGGGTACGAGACCCAGTACTTC
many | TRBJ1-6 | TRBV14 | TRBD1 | CASSQGTGVSPLHF | TGTGCCAGCAGCCAGGGGACAGGGGTTTCACCCCTCCACTTT
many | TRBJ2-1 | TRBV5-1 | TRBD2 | CASSTSLAGGPYEQFF | TGCGCCAGCAGCACCTCACTAGCGGGAGGGCCTTACGAGCAGTTCTTC
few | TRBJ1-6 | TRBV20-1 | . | CSARDPGAHSPLHF | TGCAGTGCTAGAGATCCAGGGGCACATTCACCCCTCCACTTT
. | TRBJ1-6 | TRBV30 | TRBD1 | CAWSVTGDLYPLHF | TGTGCCTGGAGTGTTACAGGGGACCTATATCCCCTCCACTTT
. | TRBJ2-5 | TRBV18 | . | CASSPSIEGNSQETQYF | TGTGCCAGCTCACCAAGTATCGAGGGAAATTCTCAAGAGACCCAGTACTTC
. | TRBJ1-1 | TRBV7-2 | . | CASSSVGGYTEAFF | TGTGCCAGCAGCTCCGTGGGGGGATACACTGAAGCTTTCTTT
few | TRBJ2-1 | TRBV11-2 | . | CASSLDGPSYGEQFF | TGTGCCAGCAGCTTAGACGGGCCATCTTATGGTGAGCAGTTCTTC
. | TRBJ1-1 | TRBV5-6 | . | CASSLWSGEAFF | TGTGCCAGCAGCTTGTGGTCCGGTGAAGCTTTCTTT
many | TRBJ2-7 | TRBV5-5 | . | CASSLTTYEQYF | TGTGCCAGCAGCTTGACGACCTACGAGCAGTACTTC
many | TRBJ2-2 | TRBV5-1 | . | CASSFLQRGLTGELFF | TGCGCCAGCAGCTTCCTACAGAGGGGCCTCACCGGGGAGCTGTTTTTT
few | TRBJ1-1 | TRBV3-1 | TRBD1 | CASSQGQGRGTGNTEAFF | TGTGCCAGCAGCCAAGGACAGGGGAGGGGAACGGGGAACACTGAAGCTTTCTTT
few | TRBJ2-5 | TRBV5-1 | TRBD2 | CASRSGLASFGETQYF | TGCGCCAGCAGATCCGGACTAGCGTCCTTTGGAGAGACCCAGTACTTC
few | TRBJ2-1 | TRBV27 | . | CASSLSGIDNEQFF | TGTGCCAGCAGTTTATCTGGGATCGACAATGAGCAGTTCTTC
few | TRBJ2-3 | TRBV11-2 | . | CASSFSAPGDTQYF | TGTGCCAGCAGCTTTAGCGCCCCGGGAGATACGCAGTATTTT
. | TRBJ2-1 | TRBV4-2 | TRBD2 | CASSQDWTSGYNEQFF | TGTGCCAGCAGCCAAGATTGGACTAGCGGTTACAATGAGCAGTTCTTC